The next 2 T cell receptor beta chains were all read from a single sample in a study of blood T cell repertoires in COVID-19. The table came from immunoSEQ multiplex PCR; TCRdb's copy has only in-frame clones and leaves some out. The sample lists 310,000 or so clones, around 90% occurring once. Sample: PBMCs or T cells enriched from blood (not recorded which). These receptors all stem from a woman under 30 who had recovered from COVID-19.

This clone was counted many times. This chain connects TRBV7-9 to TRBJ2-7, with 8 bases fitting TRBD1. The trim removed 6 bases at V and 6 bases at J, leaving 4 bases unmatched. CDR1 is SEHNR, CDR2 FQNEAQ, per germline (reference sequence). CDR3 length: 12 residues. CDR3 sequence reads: CASSHTGGEQYF. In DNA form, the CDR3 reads TGTGCCAGCAGTCATACAGGGGGCGAGCAGTACTTC.

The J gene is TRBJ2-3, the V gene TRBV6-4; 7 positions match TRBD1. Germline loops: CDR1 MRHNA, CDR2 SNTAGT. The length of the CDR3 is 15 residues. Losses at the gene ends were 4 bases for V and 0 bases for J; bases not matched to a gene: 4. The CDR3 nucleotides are TGTGCCAGCAGTGTTATGGGACAGAGCACAGATACGCAGTATTTT. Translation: CASSVMGQSTDTQYF.